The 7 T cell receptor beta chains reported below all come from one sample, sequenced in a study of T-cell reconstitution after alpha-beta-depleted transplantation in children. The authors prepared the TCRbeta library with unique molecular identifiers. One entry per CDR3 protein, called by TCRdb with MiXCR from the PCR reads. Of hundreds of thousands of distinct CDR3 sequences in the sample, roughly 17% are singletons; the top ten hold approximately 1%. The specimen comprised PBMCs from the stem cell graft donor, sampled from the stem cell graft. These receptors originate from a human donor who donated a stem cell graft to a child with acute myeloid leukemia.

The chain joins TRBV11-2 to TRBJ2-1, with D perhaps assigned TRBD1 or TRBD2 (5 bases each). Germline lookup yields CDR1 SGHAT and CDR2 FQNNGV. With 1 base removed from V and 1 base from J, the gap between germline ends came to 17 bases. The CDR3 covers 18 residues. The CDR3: CASSLGGRGEGSYNEQFF. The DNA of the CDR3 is TGTGCCAGCAGCTTAGGGGGTAGGGGCGAGGGGTCCTACAATGAGCAGTTCTTC.

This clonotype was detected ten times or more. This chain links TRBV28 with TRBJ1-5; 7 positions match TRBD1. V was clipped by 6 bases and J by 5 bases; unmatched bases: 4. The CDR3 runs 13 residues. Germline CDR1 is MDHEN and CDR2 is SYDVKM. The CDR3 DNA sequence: TGTGCCAGCAGGACAGGGAGCGATCAGCCCCAGCATTTT. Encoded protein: CASRTGSDQPQHF.

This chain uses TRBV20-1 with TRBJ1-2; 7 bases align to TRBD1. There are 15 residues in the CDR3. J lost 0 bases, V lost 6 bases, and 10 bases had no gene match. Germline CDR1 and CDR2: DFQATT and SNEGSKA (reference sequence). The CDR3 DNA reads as TGCAGTGCCGGCCCGGGACAGCGATCTAACTATGGCTACACCTTC. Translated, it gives CSAGPGQRSNYGYTF.

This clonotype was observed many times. CDR3: CSASDRGVSADTQYF. CDR3 nucleotides: TGCAGTGCATCGGACAGGGGGGTCTCTGCAGATACGCAGTATTTT. The chain links TRBV20-1 to TRBJ2-3; 10 nucleotides agree with TRBD1. Trimming took 6 bases from V and 4 from J; bases not matched to a gene: 10. Germline CDR1 DFQATT, CDR2 SNEGSKA (reference sequence). The CDR3 is 15 residues long.

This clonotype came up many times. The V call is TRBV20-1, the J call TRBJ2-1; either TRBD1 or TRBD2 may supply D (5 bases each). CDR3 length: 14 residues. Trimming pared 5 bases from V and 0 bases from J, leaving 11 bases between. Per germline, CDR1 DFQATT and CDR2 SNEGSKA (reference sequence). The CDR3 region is CSARDPSSYNEQFF. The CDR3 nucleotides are TGCAGTGCTCGGGACCCGAGCTCCTACAATGAGCAGTTCTTC.

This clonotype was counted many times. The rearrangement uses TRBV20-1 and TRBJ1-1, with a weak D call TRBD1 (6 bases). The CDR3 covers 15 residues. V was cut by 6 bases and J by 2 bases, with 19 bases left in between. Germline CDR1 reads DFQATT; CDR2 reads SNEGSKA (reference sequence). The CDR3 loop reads CSADPSGTYNTEAFF. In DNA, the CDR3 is TGCAGTGCGGATCCCTCTGGGACATATAACACTGAAGCTTTCTTT.

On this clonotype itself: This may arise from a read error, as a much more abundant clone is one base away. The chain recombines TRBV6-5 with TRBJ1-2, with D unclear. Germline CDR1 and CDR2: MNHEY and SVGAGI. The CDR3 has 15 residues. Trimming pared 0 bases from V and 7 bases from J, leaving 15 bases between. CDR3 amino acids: CASSYSGARGGGYTF. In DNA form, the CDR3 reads TGTGCCAGCAGTTACTCGGGAGCCCGAGGAGGTGGCTACACCTTC.